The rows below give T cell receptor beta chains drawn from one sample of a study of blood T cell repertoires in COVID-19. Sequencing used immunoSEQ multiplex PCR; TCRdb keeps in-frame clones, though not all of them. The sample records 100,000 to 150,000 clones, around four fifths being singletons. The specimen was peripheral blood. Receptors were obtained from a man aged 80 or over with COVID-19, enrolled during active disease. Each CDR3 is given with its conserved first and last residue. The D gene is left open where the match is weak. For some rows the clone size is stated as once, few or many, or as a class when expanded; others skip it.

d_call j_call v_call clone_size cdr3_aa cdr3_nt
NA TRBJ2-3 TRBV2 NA CASEGGSTDTQYF TGTGCCAGCGAAGGCGGGAGCACAGATACGCAGTATTTT
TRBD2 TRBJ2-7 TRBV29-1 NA CSVKSTSGSSDEQYF TGCAGCGTTAAGTCGACTAGCGGGAGTTCCGACGAGCAGTACTTC
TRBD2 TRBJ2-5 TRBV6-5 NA CASSYKAGGQETQYF TGTGCCAGCAGTTACAAGGCGGGAGGGCAGGAGACCCAGTACTTC
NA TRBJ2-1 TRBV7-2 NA CASSPYLNNEQFF TGTGCCAGCAGCCCATACTTAAACAATGAGCAGTTCTTC
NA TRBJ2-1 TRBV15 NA CATSRDNPVRINEQFF TGTGCCACCAGCAGAGATAACCCAGTGCGGATTAATGAGCAGTTCTTC
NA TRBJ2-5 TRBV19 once CASSIESGGATTQYF TGTGCCAGTAGTATAGAATCCGGGGGTGCTACGACCCAGTACTTC
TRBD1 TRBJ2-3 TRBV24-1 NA CATRRQGSTDTQYF TGTGCCACCAGGCGACAGGGGAGCACAGATACGCAGTATTTT
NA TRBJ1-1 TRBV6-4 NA CASSKAGGISNTEAFF TGTGCCAGCAGTAAGGCAGGAGGGATCTCGAACACTGAAGCTTTCTTT
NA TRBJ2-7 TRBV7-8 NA CASSFEASESRSYEQYF TGTGCCAGCAGCTTTGAGGCTAGCGAGAGTAGGTCCTACGAGCAGTACTTC
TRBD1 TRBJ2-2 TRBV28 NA CASRTGRSLYATGELFF TGTGCCAGCAGGACAGGGCGTTCCCTTTACGCCACCGGGGAGCTGTTTTTT
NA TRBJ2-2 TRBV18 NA CASSPGGAGELFF TGTGCCAGCTCACCAGGCGGAGCCGGGGAGCTGTTTTTT
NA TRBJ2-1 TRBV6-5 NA CASSYGEENNEQFF TGTGCCAGCAGTTATGGCGAGGAGAACAATGAGCAGTTCTTC
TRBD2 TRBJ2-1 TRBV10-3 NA CAISEPRGLAHSYNEQFF TGTGCCATCAGTGAGCCCCGGGGACTAGCTCACTCCTACAATGAGCAGTTCTTC
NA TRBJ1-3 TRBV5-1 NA CASSLAGMGNTIYF TGCGCCAGCAGCTTGGCAGGGATGGGAAACACCATATATTTT
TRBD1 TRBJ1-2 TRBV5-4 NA CASSLQTGHYGYTF TGTGCCAGCAGCCTACAGACAGGGCACTATGGCTACACCTTC
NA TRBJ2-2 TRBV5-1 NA CASSLGRGDTGELFF TGCGCCAGCAGCTTAGGCAGGGGTGACACCGGGGAGCTGTTTTTT
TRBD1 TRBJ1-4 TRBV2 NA CASSGSDRGIQKLFF TGTGCCAGCAGTGGTTCCGACAGGGGAATCCAAAAACTGTTTTTT
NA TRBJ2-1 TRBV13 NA CASSLGRRAKSYNEQFF TGTGCCAGCAGCTTAGGCCGCAGGGCAAAAAGCTACAATGAGCAGTTCTTC
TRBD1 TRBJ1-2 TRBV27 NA CASSLGQGRNYGYTF TGTGCCAGCAGTTTAGGACAGGGTAGGAACTATGGCTACACCTTC
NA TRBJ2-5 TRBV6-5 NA CASSSVVQETQYF TGTGCCAGCAGCAGCGTCGTTCAAGAGACCCAGTACTTC
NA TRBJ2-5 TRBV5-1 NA CASSLGTAGETQYF TGCGCCAGCAGCTTGGGAACGGCAGGGGAGACCCAGTACTTC
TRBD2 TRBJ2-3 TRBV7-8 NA CASSLLAGFTDTQYF TGTGCCAGCAGCTTACTAGCGGGATTCACAGATACGCAGTATTTT
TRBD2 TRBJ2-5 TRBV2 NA CASRGEGETQYF TGTGCCAGCAGAGGGGAGGGGGAGACCCAGTACTTC
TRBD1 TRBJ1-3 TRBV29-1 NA CSVRGLGNTIYF TGCAGCGTGAGGGGGCTTGGAAACACCATATATTTT
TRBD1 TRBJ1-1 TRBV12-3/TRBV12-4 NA CASSATGETEAFF TGTGCCAGCAGTGCGACAGGGGAAACTGAAGCTTTCTTT
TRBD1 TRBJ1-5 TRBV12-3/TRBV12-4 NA CASSNTGAQPQHF TGTGCCAGCAGCAATACAGGGGCGCAGCCCCAGCATTTT
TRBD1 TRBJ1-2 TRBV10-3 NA CAISEFDRDSGYTF TGTGCCATCAGTGAGTTCGACAGGGATTCTGGCTACACCTTC
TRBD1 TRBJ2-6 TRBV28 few CASSLGTGGFGDVLTF TGTGCCAGCAGTTTAGGGACAGGGGGCTTTGGAGACGTCCTGACTTTC
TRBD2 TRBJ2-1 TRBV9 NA CASSASLGLALSYNEQFF TGTGCCAGCAGCGCCTCCTTGGGACTAGCGTTATCCTACAATGAGCAGTTCTTC
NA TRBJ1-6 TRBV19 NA CASNEDLESPLHF TGTGCCAGTAACGAGGATTTGGAATCACCCCTCCACTTT
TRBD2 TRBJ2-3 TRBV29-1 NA CSVEGLAGDSDTQYF TGCAGCGTTGAAGGGCTAGCGGGAGACTCAGATACGCAGTATTTT
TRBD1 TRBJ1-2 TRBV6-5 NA CASSSPDRGNYGYTF TGTGCCAGCAGTTCCCCCGACAGGGGTAACTATGGCTACACCTTC
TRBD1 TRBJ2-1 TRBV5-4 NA CASSHRQGNSRYEQFF TGTGCCAGCAGCCACAGACAGGGGAATTCGCGCTATGAGCAGTTCTTC
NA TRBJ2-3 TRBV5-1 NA CASSFVEKDTQYF TGCGCCAGCAGCTTTGTCGAGAAGGATACGCAGTATTTT
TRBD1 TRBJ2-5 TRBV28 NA CASSLIRGTGGGQETQYF TGTGCCAGCAGTTTAATCCGCGGGACAGGGGGTGGCCAAGAGACCCAGTACTTC
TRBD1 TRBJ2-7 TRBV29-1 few CSVRTGSSYEQYF TGCAGCGTTAGGACAGGGAGCTCCTACGAGCAGTACTTC
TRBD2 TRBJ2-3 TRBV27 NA CASRLAGGSDTQYF TGTGCCAGCAGGTTAGCGGGAGGATCAGATACGCAGTATTTT
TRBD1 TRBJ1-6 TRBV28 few CASSLRGQGISPLHF TGTGCCAGCAGTTTACGAGGACAGGGGATTTCACCCCTCCACTTT
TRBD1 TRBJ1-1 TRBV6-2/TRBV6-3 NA CASSPQGAGTEAFF TGTGCCAGCAGCCCACAGGGGGCAGGCACTGAAGCTTTCTTT
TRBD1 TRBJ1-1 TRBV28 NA CASSFGLTGGVALGTEAFF TGTGCCAGCAGTTTCGGCCTGACAGGGGGCGTCGCTCTCGGCACTGAAGCTTTCTTT
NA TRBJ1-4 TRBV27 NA CASSSVATNEKLFF TGTGCCAGCAGTTCTGTCGCAACTAATGAAAAACTGTTTTTT
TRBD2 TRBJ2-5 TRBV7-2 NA CASSLAGGYQETQYF TGTGCCAGCAGCTTAGCGGGAGGGTACCAAGAGACCCAGTACTTC